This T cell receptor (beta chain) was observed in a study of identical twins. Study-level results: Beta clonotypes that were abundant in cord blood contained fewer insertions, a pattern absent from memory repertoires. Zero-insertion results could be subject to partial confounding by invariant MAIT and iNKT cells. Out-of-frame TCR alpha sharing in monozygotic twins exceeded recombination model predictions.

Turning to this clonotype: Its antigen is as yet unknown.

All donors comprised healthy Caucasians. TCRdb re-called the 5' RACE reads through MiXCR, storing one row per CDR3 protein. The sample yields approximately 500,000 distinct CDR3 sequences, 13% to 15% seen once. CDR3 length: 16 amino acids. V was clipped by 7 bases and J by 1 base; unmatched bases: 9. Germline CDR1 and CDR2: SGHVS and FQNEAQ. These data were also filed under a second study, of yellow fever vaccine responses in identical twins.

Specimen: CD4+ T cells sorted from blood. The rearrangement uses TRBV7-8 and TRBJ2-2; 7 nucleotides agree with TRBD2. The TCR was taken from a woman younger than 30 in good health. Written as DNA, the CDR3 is TGTGCCAGCACCTTGGGAGGACTAGGGAACACCGGGGAGCTGTTTTTT. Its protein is CASTLGGLGNTGELFF.